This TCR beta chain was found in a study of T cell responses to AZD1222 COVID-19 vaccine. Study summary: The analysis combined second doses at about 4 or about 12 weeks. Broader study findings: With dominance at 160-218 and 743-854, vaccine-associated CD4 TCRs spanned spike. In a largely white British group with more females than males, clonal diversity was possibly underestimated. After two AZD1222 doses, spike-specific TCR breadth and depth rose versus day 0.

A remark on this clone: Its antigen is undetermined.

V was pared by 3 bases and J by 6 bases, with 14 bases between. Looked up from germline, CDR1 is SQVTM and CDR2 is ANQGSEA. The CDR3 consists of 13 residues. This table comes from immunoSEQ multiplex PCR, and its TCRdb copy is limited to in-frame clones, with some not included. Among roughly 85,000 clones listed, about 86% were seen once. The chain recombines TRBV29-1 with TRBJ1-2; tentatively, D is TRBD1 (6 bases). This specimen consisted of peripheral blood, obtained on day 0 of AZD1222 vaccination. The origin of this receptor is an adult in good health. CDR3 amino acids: CSVDLRGANGYTF. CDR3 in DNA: TGCAGCGTTGATTTACGGGGGGCAAATGGCTACACCTTC. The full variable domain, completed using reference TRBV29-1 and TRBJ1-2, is SAVISQKPSRDICQRGTSLTIQCQVDSQVTMMFWYRQQPGQSLTLIATANQGSEATYESGFVIDKFPISRPNLTFSTLTVSNMSPEDSSIYLCSVDLRGANGYTFGSGTRLTVV.